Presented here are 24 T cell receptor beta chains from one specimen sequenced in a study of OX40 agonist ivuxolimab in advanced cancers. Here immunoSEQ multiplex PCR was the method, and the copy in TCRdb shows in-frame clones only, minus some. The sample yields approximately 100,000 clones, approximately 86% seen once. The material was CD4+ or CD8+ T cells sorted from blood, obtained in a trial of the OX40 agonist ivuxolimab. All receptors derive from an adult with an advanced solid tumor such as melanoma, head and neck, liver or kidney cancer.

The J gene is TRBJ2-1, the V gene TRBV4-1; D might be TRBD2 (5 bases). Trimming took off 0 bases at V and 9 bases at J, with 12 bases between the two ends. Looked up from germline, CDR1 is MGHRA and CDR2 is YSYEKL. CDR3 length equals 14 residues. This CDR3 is CASSQDPGLSEQFF. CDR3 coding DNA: TGCGCCAGCAGCCAAGATCCGGGGTTGTCTGAGCAGTTCTTC.

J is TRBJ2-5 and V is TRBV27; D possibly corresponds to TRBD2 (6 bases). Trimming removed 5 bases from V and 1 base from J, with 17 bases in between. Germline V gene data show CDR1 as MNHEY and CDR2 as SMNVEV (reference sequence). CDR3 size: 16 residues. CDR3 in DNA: TGTGCCAGCAGTCCCCCAGGAGGGCTACCCCAAGAGACCCAGTACTTC. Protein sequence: CASSPPGGLPQETQYF.

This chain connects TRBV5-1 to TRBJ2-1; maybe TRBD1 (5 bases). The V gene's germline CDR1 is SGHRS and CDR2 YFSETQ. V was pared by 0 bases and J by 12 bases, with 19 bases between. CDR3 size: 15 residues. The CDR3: CASSLVGAFTDGQFF. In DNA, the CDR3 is TGCGCCAGCAGCTTGGTAGGGGCGTTCACAGATGGGCAGTTCTTC.

The DNA of the CDR3 is TGTGCCAGCAGCAAAGGGGGGGACAGGGCCTACAATGAGCAGTTCTTC. Translating it yields CASSKGGDRAYNEQFF. The V and J genes are TRBV21-1 and TRBJ2-1; TRBD1 was called by the table and not checked on the DNA. TRBV21-1 represents a pseudogene. This CDR3 has 16 residues.

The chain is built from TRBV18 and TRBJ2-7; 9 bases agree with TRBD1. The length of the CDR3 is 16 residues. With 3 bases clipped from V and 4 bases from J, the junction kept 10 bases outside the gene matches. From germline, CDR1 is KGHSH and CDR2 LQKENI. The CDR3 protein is CASSPAGQGLTYEQYF. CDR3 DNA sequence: TGTGCCAGCTCACCGGCGGGACAGGGCTTGACGTACGAGCAGTACTTC.

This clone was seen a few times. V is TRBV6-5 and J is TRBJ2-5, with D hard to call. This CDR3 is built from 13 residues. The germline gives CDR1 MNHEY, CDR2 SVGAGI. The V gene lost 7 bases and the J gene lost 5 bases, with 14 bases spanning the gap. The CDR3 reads CASTQLGSETQYF. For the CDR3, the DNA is TGTGCCAGCACCCAGCTCGGGTCGGAGACCCAGTACTTC.

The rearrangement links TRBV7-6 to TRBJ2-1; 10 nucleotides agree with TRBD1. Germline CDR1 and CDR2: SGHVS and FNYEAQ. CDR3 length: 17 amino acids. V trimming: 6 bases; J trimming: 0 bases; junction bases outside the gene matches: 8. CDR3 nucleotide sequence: TGTGCCAGCAGATCGACAGGGGGCTTTAACTCCTACAATGAGCAGTTCTTC. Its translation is CASRSTGGFNSYNEQFF.

The CDR3 DNA sequence: TGTGCCAGCAGTCTGGAAGGGACTTTCTACGAGCAGTACTTC. Its translation is CASSLEGTFYEQYF. The chain joins TRBV28 to TRBJ2-7, with a weak D call TRBD2 (6 bases). CDR3 length: 14 residues. V gave up 5 bases and J gave up 3 bases, with 14 bases separating them. The germline gives CDR1 MDHEN, CDR2 SYDVKM.

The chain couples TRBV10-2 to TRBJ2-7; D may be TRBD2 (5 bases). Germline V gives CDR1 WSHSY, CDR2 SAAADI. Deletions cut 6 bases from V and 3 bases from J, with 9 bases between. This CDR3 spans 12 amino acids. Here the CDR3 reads CASSGLGYEQYF. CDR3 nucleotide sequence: TGCGCCAGCAGCGGACTCGGCTACGAGCAGTACTTC.

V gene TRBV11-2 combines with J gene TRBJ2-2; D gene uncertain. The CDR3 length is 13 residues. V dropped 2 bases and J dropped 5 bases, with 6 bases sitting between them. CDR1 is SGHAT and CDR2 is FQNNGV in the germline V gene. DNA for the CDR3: TGTGCCAGCAGCTTATTAAGGACCGGGGAGCTGTTTTTT. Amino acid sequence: CASSLLRTGELFF.

The CDR3 coding sequence is TGCGCCAGCAGCACCGACATGAACACTGAAGCTTTCTTT. Its protein is CASSTDMNTEAFF. The chain links TRBV4-3 to TRBJ1-1; no clear D. The CDR3 covers 13 residues. V was clipped by 5 bases and J by 0 bases, with 7 bases between them. Germline lookup yields CDR1 LGHNA and CDR2 YSLEER.

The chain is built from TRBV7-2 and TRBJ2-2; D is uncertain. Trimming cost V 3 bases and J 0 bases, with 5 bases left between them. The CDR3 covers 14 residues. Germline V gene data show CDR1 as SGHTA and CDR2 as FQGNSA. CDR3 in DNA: TGTGCCAGCAGCTTCAGCGCGAACACCGGGGAGCTGTTTTTT. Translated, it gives CASSFSANTGELFF.

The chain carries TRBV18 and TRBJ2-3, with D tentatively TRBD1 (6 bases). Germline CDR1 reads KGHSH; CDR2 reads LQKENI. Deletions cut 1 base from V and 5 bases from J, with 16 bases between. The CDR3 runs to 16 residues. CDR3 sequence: CASSPREGDAQDTQYF. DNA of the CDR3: TGTGCCAGCTCACCACGAGAGGGGGACGCCCAAGATACGCAGTATTTT.

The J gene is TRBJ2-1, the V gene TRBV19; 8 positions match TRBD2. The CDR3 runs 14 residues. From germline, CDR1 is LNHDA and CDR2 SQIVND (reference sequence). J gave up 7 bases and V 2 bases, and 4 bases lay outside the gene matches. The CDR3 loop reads CASSITGGPNEQFF. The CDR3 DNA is TGTGCCAGTAGTATAACGGGAGGGCCGAATGAGCAGTTCTTC.

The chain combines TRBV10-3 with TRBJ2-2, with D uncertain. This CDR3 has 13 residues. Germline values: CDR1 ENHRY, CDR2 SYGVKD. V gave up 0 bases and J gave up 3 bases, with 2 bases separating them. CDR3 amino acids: CAISESDTGELFF. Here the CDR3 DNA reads TGTGCCATCAGTGAGTCGGACACCGGGGAGCTGTTTTTT.

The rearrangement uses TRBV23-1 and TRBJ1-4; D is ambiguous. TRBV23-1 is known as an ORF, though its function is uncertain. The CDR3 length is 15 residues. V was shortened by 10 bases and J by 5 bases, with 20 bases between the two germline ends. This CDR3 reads CATRAGPIENEKLFF. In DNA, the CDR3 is TGCGCCACACGGGCAGGCCCCATAGAGAATGAAAAACTGTTTTTT.

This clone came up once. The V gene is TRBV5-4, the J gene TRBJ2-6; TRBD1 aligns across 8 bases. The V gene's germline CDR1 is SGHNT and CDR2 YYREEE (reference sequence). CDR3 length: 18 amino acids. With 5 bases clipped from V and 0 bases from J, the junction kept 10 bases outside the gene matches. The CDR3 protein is CASSYPGQDRSGANVLTF. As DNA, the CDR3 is TGTGCCAGCAGTTATCCGGGACAGGACCGCTCTGGGGCCAACGTCCTGACTTTC.

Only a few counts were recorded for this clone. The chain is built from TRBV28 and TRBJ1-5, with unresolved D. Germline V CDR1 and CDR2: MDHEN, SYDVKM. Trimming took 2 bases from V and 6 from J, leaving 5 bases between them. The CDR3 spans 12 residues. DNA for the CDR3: TGTGCCAGCAGTTTAAAGGCTCAGCCCCAGCATTTT. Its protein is CASSLKAQPQHF.

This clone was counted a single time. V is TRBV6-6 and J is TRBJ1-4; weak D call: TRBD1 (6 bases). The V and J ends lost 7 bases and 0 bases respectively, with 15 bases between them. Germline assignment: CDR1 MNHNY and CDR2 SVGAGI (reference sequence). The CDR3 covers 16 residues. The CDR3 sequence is CASMPDRSTTNEKLFF. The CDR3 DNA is TGTGCCAGCATGCCGGACAGATCAACAACTAATGAAAAACTGTTTTTT.

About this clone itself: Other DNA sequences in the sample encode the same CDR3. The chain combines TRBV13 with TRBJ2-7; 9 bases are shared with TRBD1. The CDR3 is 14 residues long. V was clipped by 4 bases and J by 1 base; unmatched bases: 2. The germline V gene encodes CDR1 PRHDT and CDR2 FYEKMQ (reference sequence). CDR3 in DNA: TGTGCCAGCAGCTCAGGACAGGGGTCCTACGAGCAGTACTTC. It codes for CASSSGQGSYEQYF.

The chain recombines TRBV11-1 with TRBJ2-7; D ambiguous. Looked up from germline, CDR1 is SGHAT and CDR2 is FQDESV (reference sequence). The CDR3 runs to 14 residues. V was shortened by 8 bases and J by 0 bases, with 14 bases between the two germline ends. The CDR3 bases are TGTGCCAGCTCCGGTTGGCCAGTCTCCTACGAGCAGTACTTC. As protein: CASSGWPVSYEQYF.

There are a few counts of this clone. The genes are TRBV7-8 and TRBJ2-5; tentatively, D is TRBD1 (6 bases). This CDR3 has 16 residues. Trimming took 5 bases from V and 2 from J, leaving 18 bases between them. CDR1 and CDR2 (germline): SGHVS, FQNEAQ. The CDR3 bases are TGTGCCAGCAGCCGATTACCTACAGGGCCTCAAGAGACCCAGTACTTC. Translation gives CASSRLPTGPQETQYF.

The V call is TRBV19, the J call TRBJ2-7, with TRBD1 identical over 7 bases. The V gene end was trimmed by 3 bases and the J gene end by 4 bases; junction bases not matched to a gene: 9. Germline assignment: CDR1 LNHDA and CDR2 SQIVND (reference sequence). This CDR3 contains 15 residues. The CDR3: CASSIRQGDLYEQYF. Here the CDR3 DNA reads TGTGCCAGTAGTATCCGCCAGGGGGATTTGTACGAGCAGTACTTC.

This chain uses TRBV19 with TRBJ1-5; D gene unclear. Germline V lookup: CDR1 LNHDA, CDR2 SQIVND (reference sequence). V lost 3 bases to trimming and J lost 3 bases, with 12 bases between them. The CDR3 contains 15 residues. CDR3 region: CASSIGREHNQPQHF. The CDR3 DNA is TGTGCCAGTAGTATTGGCCGGGAACACAATCAGCCCCAGCATTTT.